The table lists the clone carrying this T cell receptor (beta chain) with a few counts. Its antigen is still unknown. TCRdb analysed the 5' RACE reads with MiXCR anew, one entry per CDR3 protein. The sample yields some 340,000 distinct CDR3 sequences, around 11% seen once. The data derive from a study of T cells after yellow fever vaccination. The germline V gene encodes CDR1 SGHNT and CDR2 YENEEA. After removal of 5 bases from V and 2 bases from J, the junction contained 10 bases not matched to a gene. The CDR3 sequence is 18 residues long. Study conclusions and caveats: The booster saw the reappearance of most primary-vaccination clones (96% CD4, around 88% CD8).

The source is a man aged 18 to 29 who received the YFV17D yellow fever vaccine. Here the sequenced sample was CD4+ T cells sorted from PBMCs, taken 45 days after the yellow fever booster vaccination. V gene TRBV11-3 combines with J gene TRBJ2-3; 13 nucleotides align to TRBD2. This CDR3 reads CASSLLGGLAGLTDTQYF. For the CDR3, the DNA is TGTGCCAGCAGCCTTCTGGGGGGACTAGCGGGACTCACAGATACGCAGTATTTT.